The source of this T cell receptor (beta chain) is a study of human T cells and chemical hapten exposure. TCRdb reprocessed the RACE reads via MiXCR and lists one record per CDR3 protein. The table has 250,000 to 300,000 distinct CDR3 sequences, around 7.3% seen once. Whole-study findings and limits: The formation of large CDR3 similarity clusters by expanded TCRs significantly exceeded that of controls.

Turning to this clonotype: Antigen unknown.

Deletions cut 0 bases from V and 4 bases from J, with 8 bases between. Germline values: CDR1 SGHRS, CDR2 YFSETQ. This CDR3 has 14 amino acids. The time point: pre-sensitization, week 0. Treatment in this sample: therapeutic diphenylcyclopropenone sensitization with weekly scalp DPC. Blood sampling occurred before each patch-test application. The study drew its donors from alopecia patients who were 18 to 70 years old and suitable for DPC. The chain couples TRBV5-1 to TRBJ1-5; D unclear. The source of this sequence is a man aged 18 to 30 with alopecia areata. Some clones in this sample may be carry-over from other donors' samples. The sample here was whole blood, taken in connection with sensitization to the hapten diphenylcyclopropenone (DPC). CDR3 nucleotides: TGCGCCAGCAGCTTGGAAGGGCTAAATCAGCCCCAGCATTTT. Protein product: CASSLEGLNQPQHF.